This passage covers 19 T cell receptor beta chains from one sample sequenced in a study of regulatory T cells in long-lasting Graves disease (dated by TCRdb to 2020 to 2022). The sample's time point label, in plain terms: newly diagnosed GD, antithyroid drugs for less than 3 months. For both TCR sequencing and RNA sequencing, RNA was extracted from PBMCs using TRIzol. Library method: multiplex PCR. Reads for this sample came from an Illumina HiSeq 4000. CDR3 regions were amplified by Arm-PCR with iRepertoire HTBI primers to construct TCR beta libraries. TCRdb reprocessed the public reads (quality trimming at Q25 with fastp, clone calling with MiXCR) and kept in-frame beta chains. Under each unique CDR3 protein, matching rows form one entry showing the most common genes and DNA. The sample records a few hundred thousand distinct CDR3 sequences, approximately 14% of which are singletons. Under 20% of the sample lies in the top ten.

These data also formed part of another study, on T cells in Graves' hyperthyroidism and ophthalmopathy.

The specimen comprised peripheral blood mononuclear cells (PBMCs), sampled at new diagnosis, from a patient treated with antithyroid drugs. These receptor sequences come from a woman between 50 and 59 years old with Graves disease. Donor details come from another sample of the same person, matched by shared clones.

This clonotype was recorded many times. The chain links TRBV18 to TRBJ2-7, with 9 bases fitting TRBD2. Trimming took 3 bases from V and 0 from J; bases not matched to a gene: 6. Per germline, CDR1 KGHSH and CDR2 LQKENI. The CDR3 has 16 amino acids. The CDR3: CASSPGLAGSSYEQYF. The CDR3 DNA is TGTGCCAGCTCACCGGGCCTAGCGGGAAGCTCCTACGAGCAGTACTTC. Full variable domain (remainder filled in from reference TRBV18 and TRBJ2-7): NAGVMQNPRHLVRRRGQEARLRCSPMKGHSHVYWYRQLPEEGLKFMVYLQKENIIDESGMPKERFSAEFPKEGPSILRIQQVVRGDSAAYFCASSPGLAGSSYEQYFGPGTRLTVT.

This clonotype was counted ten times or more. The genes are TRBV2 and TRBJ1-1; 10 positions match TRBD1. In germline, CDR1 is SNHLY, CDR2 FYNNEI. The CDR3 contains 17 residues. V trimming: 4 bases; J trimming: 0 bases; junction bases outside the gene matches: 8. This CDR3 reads CASSVRDRGLVNTEAFF. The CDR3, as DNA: TGTGCCAGCAGTGTCCGGGACAGGGGTTTGGTGAACACTGAAGCTTTCTTT. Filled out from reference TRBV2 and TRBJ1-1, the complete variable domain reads EPEVTQTPSHQVTQMGQEVILRCVPISNHLYFYWYRQILGQKVEFLVSFYNNEISEKSEIFDDQFSVERPDGSNFTLKIRSTKLEDSAMYFCASSVRDRGLVNTEAFFGQGTRLTVV.

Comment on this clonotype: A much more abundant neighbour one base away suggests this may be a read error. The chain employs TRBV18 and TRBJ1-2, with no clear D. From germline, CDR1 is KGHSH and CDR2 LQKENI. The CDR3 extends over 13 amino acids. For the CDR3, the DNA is TGTGCCAGCCCACCGGACGAGGCGTATGGCTACACCTTC. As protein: CASPPDEAYGYTF.

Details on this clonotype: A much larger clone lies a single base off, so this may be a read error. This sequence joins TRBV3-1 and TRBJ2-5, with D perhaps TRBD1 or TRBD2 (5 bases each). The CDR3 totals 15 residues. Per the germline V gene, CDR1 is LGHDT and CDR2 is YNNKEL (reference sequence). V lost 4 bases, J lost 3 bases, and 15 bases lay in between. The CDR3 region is CASSRDTGPEETQYF. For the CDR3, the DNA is TGTGCCAGCAGCCGAGACACGGGACCCGAAGAGACCCAGTACTTC.

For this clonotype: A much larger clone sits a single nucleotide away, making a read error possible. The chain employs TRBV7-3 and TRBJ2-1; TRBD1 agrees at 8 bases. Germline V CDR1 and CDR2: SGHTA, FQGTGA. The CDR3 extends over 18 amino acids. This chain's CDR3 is CASSLTPTGTGTYNERFF. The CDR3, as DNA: TGTGCCAGCAGCTTAACCCCCACCGGGACAGGCACCTACAATGAGCGGTTCTTC.

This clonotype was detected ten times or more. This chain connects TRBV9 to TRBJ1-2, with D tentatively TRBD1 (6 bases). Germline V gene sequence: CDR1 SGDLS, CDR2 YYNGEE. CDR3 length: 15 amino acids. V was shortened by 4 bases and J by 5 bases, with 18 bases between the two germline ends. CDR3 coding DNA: TGTGCCAGCAGCCCAACCGGGGGCCGGAAGTATGGCTACACCTTC. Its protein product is CASSPTGGRKYGYTF. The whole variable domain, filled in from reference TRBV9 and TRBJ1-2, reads DSGVTQTPKHLITATGQRVTLRCSPRSGDLSVYWYQQSLDQGLQFLIQYYNGEERAKGNILERFSAQQFPDLHSELNLSSLELGDSALYFCASSPTGGRKYGYTFGSGTRLTVV.

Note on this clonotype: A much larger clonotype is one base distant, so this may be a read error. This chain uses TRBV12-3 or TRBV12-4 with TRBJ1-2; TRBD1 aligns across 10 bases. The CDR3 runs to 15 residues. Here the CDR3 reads CAGSLDGQGVSGYTF. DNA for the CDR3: TGTGCCGGCAGTTTAGATGGACAGGGGGTGAGTGGCTACACCTTC.

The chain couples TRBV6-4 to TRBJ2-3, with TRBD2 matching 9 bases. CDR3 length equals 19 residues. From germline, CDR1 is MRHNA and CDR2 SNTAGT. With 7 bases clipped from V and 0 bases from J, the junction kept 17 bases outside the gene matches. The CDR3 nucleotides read TGTGCCAGCACCGAGGGCAGCGGGAGGCCCTGGTGTAGCACAGATACGCAGTATTTT. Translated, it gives CASTEGSGRPWCSTDTQYF.

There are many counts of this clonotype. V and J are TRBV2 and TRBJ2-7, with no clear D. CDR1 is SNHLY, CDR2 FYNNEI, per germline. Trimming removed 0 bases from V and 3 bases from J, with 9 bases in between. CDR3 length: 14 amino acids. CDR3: CASSEAGRLYEQYF. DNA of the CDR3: TGTGCCAGCAGTGAAGCGGGTAGGCTCTACGAGCAGTACTTC.

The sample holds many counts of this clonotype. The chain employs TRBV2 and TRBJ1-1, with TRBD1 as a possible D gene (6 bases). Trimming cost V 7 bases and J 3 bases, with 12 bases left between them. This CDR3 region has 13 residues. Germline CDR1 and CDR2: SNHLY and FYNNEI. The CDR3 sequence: CASKRDKYTEAFF. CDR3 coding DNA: TGTGCCAGCAAGCGGGACAAATACACTGAAGCTTTCTTT.

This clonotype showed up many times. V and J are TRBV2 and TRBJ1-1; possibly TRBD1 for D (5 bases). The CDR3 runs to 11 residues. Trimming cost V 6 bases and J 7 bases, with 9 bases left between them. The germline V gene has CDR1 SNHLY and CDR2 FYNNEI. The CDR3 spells CASREGLEAFF. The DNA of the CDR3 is TGTGCCAGCAGGGAGGGACTTGAAGCTTTCTTT.

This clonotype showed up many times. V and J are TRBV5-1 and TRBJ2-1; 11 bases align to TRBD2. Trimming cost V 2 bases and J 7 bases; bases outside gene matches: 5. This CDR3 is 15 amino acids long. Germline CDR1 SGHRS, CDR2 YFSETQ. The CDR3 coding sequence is TGCGCCAGCAGCTTTACTAGCGGGAGCTTAAATGAGCAGTTCTTC. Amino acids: CASSFTSGSLNEQFF.

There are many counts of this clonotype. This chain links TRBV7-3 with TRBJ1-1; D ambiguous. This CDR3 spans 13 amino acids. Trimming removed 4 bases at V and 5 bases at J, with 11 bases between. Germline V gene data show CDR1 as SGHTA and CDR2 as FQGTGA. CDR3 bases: TGTGCCAGCAGCTCTCAAAGAGGGACTGAAGCTTTCTTT. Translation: CASSSQRGTEAFF.

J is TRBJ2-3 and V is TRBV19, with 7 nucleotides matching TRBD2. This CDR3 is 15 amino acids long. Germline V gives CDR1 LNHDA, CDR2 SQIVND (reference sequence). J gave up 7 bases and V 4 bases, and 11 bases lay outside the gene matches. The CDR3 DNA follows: TGTGCCAGTAGTACCTCGGCGGGAGTTGCATATACGCAGTATTTT. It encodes CASSTSAGVAYTQYF.

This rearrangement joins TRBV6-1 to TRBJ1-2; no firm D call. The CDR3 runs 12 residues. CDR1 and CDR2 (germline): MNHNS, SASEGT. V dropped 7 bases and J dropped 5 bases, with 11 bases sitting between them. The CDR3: CASTTMGYGYTF. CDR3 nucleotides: TGTGCCAGCACCACCATGGGATATGGCTACACCTTC.

The CDR3 sequence: CASSETGTSVAYEQYF. CDR3 nucleotides: TGTGCCAGTAGCGAAACCGGGACTAGCGTCGCCTACGAGCAGTACTTC. The V and J genes are TRBV19 and TRBJ2-7; 10 bases agree with TRBD2. This CDR3 spans 16 amino acids. V trimming: 6 bases; J trimming: 2 bases; junction bases outside the gene matches: 10. The germline V gene has CDR1 LNHDA and CDR2 SQIVND (reference sequence).

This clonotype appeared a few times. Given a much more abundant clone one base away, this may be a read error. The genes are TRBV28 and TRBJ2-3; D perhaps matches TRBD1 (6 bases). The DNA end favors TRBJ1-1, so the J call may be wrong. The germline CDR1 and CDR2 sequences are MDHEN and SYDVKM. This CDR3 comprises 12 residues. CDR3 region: CASSLCTGRAFF. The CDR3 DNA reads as TGTGCCAGCAGTTTATGCACAGGGCGGGCTTTCTTT.

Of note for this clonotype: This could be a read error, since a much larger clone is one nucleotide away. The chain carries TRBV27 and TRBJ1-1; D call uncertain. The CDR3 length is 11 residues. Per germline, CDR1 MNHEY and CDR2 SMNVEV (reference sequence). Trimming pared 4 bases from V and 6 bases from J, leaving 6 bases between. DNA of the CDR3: TGTGCCAGCAGTTCGGACGCTGAAGCTTTCTTT. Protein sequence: CASSSDAEAFF.

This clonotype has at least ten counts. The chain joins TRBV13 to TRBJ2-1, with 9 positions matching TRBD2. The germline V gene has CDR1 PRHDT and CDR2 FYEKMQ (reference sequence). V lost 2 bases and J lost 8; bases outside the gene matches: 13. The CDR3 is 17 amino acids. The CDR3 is CASSLWGMREGRDEQFF. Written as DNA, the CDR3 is TGTGCCAGCAGCTTATGGGGCATGCGGGAGGGCAGGGATGAGCAGTTCTTC.